This TCR beta chain was identified during a study of blood T cell repertoires in COVID-19 (dated by TCRdb to 2020 to 2022). Regarding the study in general: The collaborator samples originated in the United States, Italy and Spain and spanned the acute and convalescent phases of COVID-19. Where HLA class I and class II types were available, the types were taken from metadata supplied by the sample provider, not from assay-based typing. The prospective study material was composed of cDNA or gDNA derived from T cells, B-cell-depleted T cells, or PBMCs. A de-identified subject ID, COVID-19 status, age in years and sex were almost always included in the sample metadata. Subjects who had been exposed to COVID-19, were actively infected with it, or had recovered from it provided the deeply sampled blood TCRbeta repertoires that made up the dataset. The repertoires were released in a freely available public database intended as a resource for research on the immune response to SARS-CoV-2. The samples were drawn from the first 160 participants of the ongoing ImmuneRACE study and from over a thousand subjects provided by 6 global collaborators.

As for this clone: This receptor's antigen is unknown. No base qualities exist here, and no much larger clone lies one base off it.

The paper's findings and limits, for the study overall: The quantity of clinical and demographic metadata differed by source and by participant and was supplied without curation.

TCRbeta CDR3 regions were amplified from genomic DNA using the immunoSEQ Assay, a bias-controlled multiplex PCR. For the original study's pipeline: The number of nucleated cells in each sample was estimated by amplification of reference gene primers within the assay. To quantify the absolute abundance of each unique TCRbeta CDR3 rearrangement, sequence reads were collapsed and filtered. Productive Simpson clonality was computed per sample as the square root of Simpson's diversity index over productive rearrangements. Sourced from immuneACCESS, this table was stored by TCRdb with only in-frame sequences that have V and J called. A share of the clones is absent; for the studies checked, an unresolved V gene accounts for under half, and the remainder has no known explanation. Clone size and the V and J calls come from that table; the DNA yielded D and trimming. The sample contains under 250,000 clones, approximately 87% of them found a single time. The top ten clones comprise less than 8% of the sample.

Cut back by 4 bases and 4 bases, the V and J ends lie 14 bases apart. The CDR3 covers 15 residues, taking in both the cysteine and the phenylalanine. Of all the DNA, just the CDR3 is kept, 45 bases in frame from base 1. From the germline V gene (reference sequence), CDR1 is LNHDA and CDR2 is SQIVND. Collaborating institutions collected whole blood in K2EDTA tubes following their own protocols. For TCRbeta analysis, collaborators shipped samples in one of three forms: frozen whole blood, isolated PBMCs, or DNA extracted from either of those sample types. This TCR came from a man between 60 and 75 years old with acute or convalescent COVID-19. The sequence joins TRBV19 to TRBJ1-5; TRBD1 is perhaps the D gene, given 6 matching bases. Source material: peripheral blood. For the CDR3, the sequence is CASSRGGDKNQPQHF. The bases read TGTGCCAGTAGTAGGGGAGGGGACAAAAATCAGCCCCAGCATTTT.